This entry is about one T cell receptor beta chain. This sample was taken from a study of blood T cell repertoires in COVID-19. Donors in Cohort 3 counted as recovered after two negative PCRs, clearance, or symptom resolution. As originally analysed: Quantification of nucleated cells was approximated via reference gene primer amplification. Clones were sequenced by immunoSEQ multiplex PCR, and TCRdb holds only the in-frame ones, with some missing. The D gene and trimming were derived from the DNA, and the V and J assignments and clone size from that table. The repertoire holds about 400,000 clones, 80% to 90% seen once, with roughly 9.4% in the top ten. The CDR3 contains 11 residues. Germline assignment: CDR1 SNHLY and CDR2 FYNNEI. The germline V and J ends were trimmed by 6 bases and 4 bases, with 6 bases remaining between them.

This chain links TRBV2 with TRBJ1-2; D call uncertain. The sample comprised PBMCs or T cells enriched from blood (not recorded which). This clonotype originated in a woman between 45 and 65 years old who had recovered from COVID-19. The CDR3: CASRTTYGYTF. DNA for the CDR3: TGTGCCAGCAGGACTACCTATGGCTACACCTTC.